This T cell receptor beta chain stems from a study of PD-L1 blockade in urothelial cancer. The method was immunoSEQ multiplex PCR; TCRdb's version includes in-frame clones alone and lacks a portion of them. The sample comprises 41,000 or so clones, roughly four fifths of which are singletons, and about 17% rests with the top ten. The sequence derives from a man aged 55 to 69 with urothelial cancer. The input for sequencing was PBMCs, taken around atezolizumab (anti-PD-L1) treatment.

The CDR3 DNA sequence: TGTGCCTGGAGTGTACTCAAGATCTCGGTTGGCTACACCTTC. Residues: CAWSVLKISVGYTF. The J gene is TRBJ1-2, the V gene TRBV30, with unresolved D. The CDR3 length is 14 residues. The V gene lost 0 bases and the J gene lost 7 bases, with 15 bases spanning the gap. Germline V lookup: CDR1 GTSNPN, CDR2 SVGIG (reference sequence).